This entry features one TCR beta chain sequence. The record originates from a study of cytomegalovirus exposure and HLA in healthy donors. 60 Vbeta and 13 Jbeta primers were used in PCR. Data came from immunoSEQ multiplex PCR; TCRdb stores just in-frame clones and leaves some out. The sample carries 95,000 to 150,000 clones, approximately 79% recorded once. With V trimmed by 5 bases and J by 4 bases, 7 bases remained unmatched. CDR1 is MNHNS and CDR2 is SASEGT in the germline V gene. The CDR3 consists of 15 residues. Sequenced sample: PBMCs. V is TRBV6-1 and J is TRBJ2-3; the match to TRBD1 covers 9 bases. This TCR was sampled from a man between 25 and 39 years old in good health and CMV-seronegative. The CDR3 DNA is TGTGCCAGCAGTCCGGGACAGGGTTCCCCAGATACGCAGTATTTT. Translation: CASSPGQGSPDTQYF.